This entry lists 8 T cell receptor beta chains sequenced from one sample in a study of identical twins. TCRdb re-called the 5' RACE reads with MiXCR, one entry per CDR3 protein. The top ten hold 10% to 15% of the sample, which has under 900,000 distinct CDR3 sequences, 15% to 20% seen once. These sequences were also reported in another study, on T cells expressing NK-cell markers.

The sequencing input was PBMCs. The receptors were sampled from a woman between 18 and 29 years old in good health.

J is TRBJ2-3 and V is TRBV20-1; D not resolved. Germline CDR1 DFQATT, CDR2 SNEGSKA (reference sequence). Trimming pared 3 bases from V and 1 base from J, leaving 8 bases between. The CDR3 has 13 residues. The CDR3 DNA reads as TGCAGTGCTAGTGTAGCTGGCACAGATACGCAGTATTTT. Protein product: CSASVAGTDTQYF.

This clonotype was detected only a few times. This CDR3 reads CATLVGQETQYF. CDR3 in DNA: TGTGCTACCCTGGTAGGACAAGAGACCCAGTACTTC. The V gene is TRBV6-6, the J gene TRBJ2-5; no firm D call. Germline V gene data show CDR1 as MNHNY and CDR2 as SVGAGI (reference sequence). This CDR3 has 12 amino acids.

This clonotype was seen ten or more times. This chain joins TRBV6-4 and TRBJ2-2; D is ambiguous. Germline V lookup: CDR1 MRHNA, CDR2 SNTAGT. The CDR3 loop spans 13 amino acids. Trimming removed 4 bases at V and 2 bases at J, with 5 bases between. CDR3 loop: CASSGHNTGELFF. The CDR3 DNA is TGTGCCAGCAGTGGACATAACACCGGGGAGCTGTTTTTT.

This clonotype was observed a few times. DNA of the CDR3: TGCGCCAGCAGCTTGCTAGCCCCTATGGACGAGCAGTACTTC. Translated: CASSLLAPMDEQYF. The chain combines TRBV5-1 with TRBJ2-7; a weak D match, TRBD2 (5 bases). This CDR3 spans 14 amino acids. Germline CDR1 reads SGHRS; CDR2 reads YFSETQ. Trimming stripped 1 base from V and 5 bases from J, with 13 bases between.

This clonotype has more than one count but fewer than ten. This chain connects TRBV19 to TRBJ2-3; 10 nucleotides agree with TRBD2. Germline V gives CDR1 LNHDA, CDR2 SQIVND (reference sequence). The CDR3 has 15 residues. With V trimmed by 5 bases and J by 2 bases, 4 bases remained unmatched. CDR3 coding DNA: TGTGCCAGTAGTTCTGGACTAGCGGACACAGATACGCAGTATTTT. Its translation is CASSSGLADTDTQYF.

CDR3 bases: TGTGCCTGGAGAAAGAGGGACAGGGTAGAAGCTTTCTTT. Residues: CAWRKRDRVEAFF. The rearrangement links TRBV30 to TRBJ1-1; TRBD1 aligns across 9 bases. In germline, CDR1 is GTSNPN, CDR2 SVGIG (reference sequence). This CDR3 spans 13 amino acids. After removal of 3 bases from V and 8 bases from J, the junction contained 7 bases not matched to a gene. Using reference TRBV30 and TRBJ1-1 for the parts outside the CDR3, the full variable domain is SQTIHQWPATLVQPVGSPLSLECTVEGTSNPNLYWYRQAAGRGLQLLFYSVGIGQISSEVPQNLSASRPQDRQFILSSKKLLLSDSGFYLCAWRKRDRVEAFFGQGTRLTVV.

This clonotype has just a few counts. V gene TRBV6-5 combines with J gene TRBJ1-2; D not resolved. V was trimmed by 6 bases and J by 0 bases, leaving 11 bases between them. The CDR3 totals 14 residues. Germline lookup yields CDR1 MNHEY and CDR2 SVGAGI. The CDR3 spells CASRIRETNYGYTF. The CDR3 DNA is TGTGCCAGCAGGATACGCGAGACTAACTATGGCTACACCTTC.

In its sample, this clonotype was seen many times. The chain recombines TRBV20-1 with TRBJ2-1; 8 bases fit TRBD2. V was pared by 7 bases and J by 6 bases, with 5 bases of the junction left unmatched. CDR3 length: 12 residues. Germline assignment: CDR1 DFQATT and CDR2 SNEGSKA (reference sequence). The CDR3 DNA is TGCAGTGTCGGGGGGGTCCGCAATGAGCAGTTCTTC. This sequence encodes CSVGGVRNEQFF.